This T cell receptor beta chain was sequenced in a study of blood T cell repertoires in COVID-19. Clones were sequenced by immunoSEQ multiplex PCR, and TCRdb holds only the in-frame ones, with some missing. The profile covers hundreds of thousands of clones, with around four fifths appearing a single time and approximately 30% taken by the ten largest. V gave up 8 bases and J gave up 8 bases, with 25 bases separating them. CDR3 size: 16 residues. CDR1 and CDR2 from the germline V gene are MRHNA and SNTAGT. V gene TRBV6-4 combines with J gene TRBJ2-1, with D possibly TRBD2 on 6 matching bases. The sequence came from a middle-aged man with acute or convalescent COVID-19. Sample: peripheral blood. The DNA of the CDR3 is TGTGCCAGCTCGCCCCAATCGGGAGCTGCGAGCGATGAGCAGTTCTTC. This codes for CASSPQSGAASDEQFF.